What follows describes a single TCR beta chain. With 0 bases removed from V and 1 base from J, the gap between germline ends came to 7 bases. Germline V gene lookup returns CDR1 SGDLS and CDR2 YYNGEE. This CDR3 has 14 amino acids. The data stem from a study of blood T cell repertoires in COVID-19. Study-level information: Donors in the United States, Italy and Spain gave samples during acute or convalescent COVID-19. PBMCs, B-cell-depleted T cells, or T cells were the source of the cDNA or gDNA that made up the material.

How the authors handled the data: Amplification of reference gene primers provided the estimated nucleated cell counts. Produced via immunoSEQ multiplex PCR; TCRdb's table is partial and in-frame only. V, J and clone size were drawn from that table, and D and trimming were deduced from the DNA. Altogether roughly 250,000 clones are present, around four fifths being singletons, with the ten largest covering 8.5% to 10%. This TCR came from a middle-aged man with active or convalescent COVID-19. Material: peripheral blood. This chain uses TRBV9 with TRBJ1-1; D gene ambiguous. CDR3 nucleotides: TGTGCCAGCAGCGTAGAAGCAGGGAACACTGAAGCTTTCTTT. Amino acid sequence: CASSVEAGNTEAFF.